This TCR beta chain was identified in a study of tumor-infiltrating lymphocytes in localized non-small cell lung cancer (dated by TCRdb to the early 2020s). Background on the whole study: Several histologies were represented in the cohort, which also included both smokers and never-smokers as well as patients whose samples were collected after neoadjuvant chemotherapy. Each patient contributed resected tumor tissue and uninvolved lung tissue from the same patient, described as non-adjacent to the tumor. TCR sequencing was one of several integrated assays, alongside flow cytometry, multiplex immunofluorescence, RNA-seq, exome sequencing and proteomics, applied to the same patients. The overall ICON cohort was composed of over a hundred surgical patients with localized non-small cell lung cancer whose tumors were resected. The paired tumor versus uninvolved lung comparison of immunoSEQ T-cell fraction included around 55 patients. Study-level results and caveats: In line with immunofluorescence CD3 counts, TCRbeta sequencing supported higher T cell infiltration in tumors compared with uninvolved lung tissue. Because different assays used different pieces of the same tissue, technical variation could not be distinguished from intratumor heterogeneity. TCR-derived T-cell fraction did not differ between the flow cytometry-defined immunotypes IM1 (good prognosis) and IM2 (poor prognosis). Recurrence-free survival showed no association with tumor T-cell fraction measured by TCR sequencing (p = 0.61). Assay coverage differed among patients according to how much tissue was available, so only a subset of the cohort had TCR sequencing.

From cysteine to phenylalanine, the CDR3 is 18 amino acids long. The kept DNA is CDR3 alone, 54 bases in frame from the first base. From a lookup of the germline V gene, CDR1 and CDR2 are SGDLS and YYNGEE. Trimming accounts for 0 bases at V and 4 bases at J, while the number of junction bases matched to no gene is 9. TCR sequencing with the immunoSEQ assay provided the T-cell fraction in tumor and uninvolved lung tissue. The study's processing was this. For survival analysis, patients were divided into high (upper tertile) and low (lower two tertiles) T-cell fraction groups, which were compared by log-rank test. Paired tumor versus uninvolved lung differences in T-cell fraction were tested with a signed-rank test. In its TCRdb copy, this immuneACCESS table keeps in-frame sequences only and misses some clones. Where compared with another copy, unresolved V genes explain less than half of these, and the others have no known cause. The V and J calls and clone size come from that table; D and trimming were worked out from the DNA. This sample is represented by 6,000 to 7,000 clones; around 74% of them were singletons. Roughly 31% of the sample comes from the top ten.

Patient enrollment in ICON started in the first half of 2016, and the final patient was enrolled in the second half of 2018. A subcohort of 76 patients provided fresh tumor and matched uninvolved tissue for in-depth immune analyses, with TCR sequencing among those analyses. No cell sorting was done, and TCR sequencing was instead run on DNA isolated from bulk tissue. There are a few counts of this clone. What this receptor recognizes is not known. The record has no base qualities; no much larger clone is one base away. Sequenced sample: lung tumor tissue. This clonotype was sampled from a human donor with non-small cell lung cancer. The V and J genes are TRBV9 and TRBJ1-6; 8 bases in the junction line up with TRBD1. The bases are TGTGCCAGCAGCGTAGCCGTTACAGGGGGTGATTATAATTCACCCCTCCACTTT. It is translated as CASSVAVTGGDYNSPLHF.